The 14 T cell receptor beta chains reported below all come from one sample, sequenced in a study of shared clonotypes between healthy human individuals. Clones were read by immunoSEQ multiplex PCR, and TCRdb kept only the in-frame ones, dropping some. The table has over 2 million clones, roughly 96% seen once. What was sequenced was naive CD4+ T cells sorted from blood. Subset described: CD45RA+ positively selected. These receptors were obtained from a man between 18 and 35 years old in good health.

V is TRBV2 and J is TRBJ2-5; tentatively, D is TRBD2 (5 bases). V was shortened by 3 bases and J by 0 bases, with 11 bases between the two germline ends. Germline CDR1 SNHLY, CDR2 FYNNEI. The CDR3 covers 15 residues. The CDR3 region is CASSEFGLNQETQYF. As DNA, the CDR3 is TGTGCCAGCAGTGAGTTCGGACTGAACCAAGAGACCCAGTACTTC.

This chain joins TRBV5-4 and TRBJ2-7, with 8 bases matching TRBD2. CDR3 length: 14 amino acids. Germline V lookup: CDR1 SGHNT, CDR2 YYREEE (reference sequence). J lost 5 bases, V lost 4 bases, and 8 bases had no gene match. For the CDR3, the DNA is TGTGCCAGCAGCCCCAGCGGGAGAAGCCACGAGCAGTACTTC. Its translation: CASSPSGRSHEQYF.

CDR3 nucleotides: TGTGCCAGCAGCGTGACAGGGGATTACTATAATTCACCCCTCCACTTT. This sequence encodes CASSVTGDYYNSPLHF. The rearrangement uses TRBV7-8 and TRBJ1-6; 8 bases agree with TRBD1. The CDR3 is 16 residues long. The germline gives CDR1 SGHVS, CDR2 FQNEAQ. The J segment lost 3 bases and the V segment lost 5 bases, leaving 6 bases of the junction unmatched.

The gene calls are TRBV18 and TRBJ2-7; 9 positions match TRBD1. The CDR3 runs to 17 residues. The ends lost 0 bases at V and 4 bases at J; junction bases unmatched: 10. CDR1 and CDR2 from the germline V gene are KGHSH and LQKENI. This CDR3 is CASSPPLGGQGLYEQYF. The CDR3 nucleotides are TGTGCCAGCTCACCACCGTTGGGGGGACAGGGCCTTTACGAGCAGTACTTC.

The genes are TRBV30 and TRBJ2-3; D remains ambiguous. The CDR3 sequence is 13 residues long. V was cut by 3 bases and J by 3 bases, with 10 bases left in between. Germline V lookup: CDR1 GTSNPN, CDR2 SVGIG (reference sequence). CDR3 residues: CAWRGWKTDTQYF. DNA of the CDR3: TGTGCCTGGAGGGGTTGGAAGACAGATACGCAGTATTTT. The whole variable domain, remainder taken from reference TRBV30 and TRBJ2-3, is SQTIHQWPATLVQPVGSPLSLECTVEGTSNPNLYWYRQAAGRGLQLLFYSVGIGQISSEVPQNLSASRPQDRQFILSSKKLLLSDSGFYLCAWRGWKTDTQYFGPGTRLTVL.

On this clone: Other nucleotide sequences from this sample produce the same CDR3. The J gene is TRBJ1-5, the V gene TRBV5-1; D gene uncertain. Trimming stripped 0 bases from V and 2 bases from J, with 6 bases between. There are 14 residues in the CDR3. Per germline, CDR1 SGHRS and CDR2 YFSETQ. This chain's CDR3 is CASSLVAGNQPQHF. Written as DNA, the CDR3 is TGCGCCAGCAGCTTGGTAGCCGGCAATCAGCCCCAGCATTTT.

The gene calls are TRBV30 and TRBJ1-3, with D unclear. The CDR3 has 13 amino acids. V was clipped by 8 bases and J by 0 bases, with 11 bases between them. Germline CDR1 is GTSNPN and CDR2 is SVGIG (reference sequence). CDR3 residues: CAGGGRSGNTIYF. The CDR3 bases are TGTGCCGGAGGCGGCCGCTCTGGAAACACCATATATTTT.

The chain carries TRBV11-1 and TRBJ2-4, with TRBD2 matching over 7 bases. The CDR3 length is 14 residues. The V and J ends lost 7 bases and 7 bases, in that order; junction bases with no gene match: 10. Germline V gives CDR1 SGHAT, CDR2 FQDESV (reference sequence). In nucleotides, the CDR3 is TGTGCCAGCAAGCGGGACCCCCTCGCGAACATTCAGTACTTC. Amino acid sequence: CASKRDPLANIQYF.

V and J are TRBV11-3 and TRBJ2-2; TRBD1 matches at 8 bases. The CDR3 runs 16 residues. V trimming: 1 base; J trimming: 0 bases; junction bases outside the gene matches: 1. The V gene's germline CDR1 is SGHNT and CDR2 YENEEA. The CDR3 DNA reads as TGTGCCAGCAGCTTAGCGACAGGGGCGAACACCGGGGAGCTGTTTTTT. The encoded protein is CASSLATGANTGELFF.

The V gene is TRBV5-6, the J gene TRBJ1-1; no definite D call. Germline V gives CDR1 SGHDT, CDR2 YYEEEE. The germline V and J ends were trimmed by 0 bases and 5 bases, with 14 bases remaining between them. The CDR3 has 15 amino acids. This chain's CDR3 is CASSLAPAVGTEAFF. CDR3 DNA: TGTGCCAGCAGCTTGGCCCCGGCAGTCGGAACTGAAGCTTTCTTT.

The chain couples TRBV28 to TRBJ2-7; 7 positions match TRBD1. V shed 4 bases and J 6 bases; nucleotides not matched to a gene: 9. Germline lookup yields CDR1 MDHEN and CDR2 SYDVKM. The CDR3 loop spans 14 amino acids. CDR3 sequence reads: CASSSPGQIVEQYF. Written as DNA, the CDR3 is TGTGCCAGCAGTTCCCCGGGACAGATCGTCGAGCAGTACTTC.

V and J are TRBV5-4 and TRBJ2-1; 12 bases are a match to TRBD2. This CDR3 spans 16 amino acids. With 2 bases clipped from V and 8 bases from J, the junction kept 8 bases outside the gene matches. Germline CDR1 reads SGHNT; CDR2 reads YYREEE (reference sequence). The CDR3 bases are TGTGCCAGCAGCTTTAGGACTAGCGGGAAATCCGATGAGCAGTTCTTC. It codes for CASSFRTSGKSDEQFF.

The rearrangement links TRBV18 to TRBJ2-3; D is ambiguous. V gave up 0 bases and J gave up 0 bases, with 13 bases separating them. This CDR3 contains 17 residues. CDR1 and CDR2 (germline): KGHSH, LQKENI. CDR3 sequence reads: CASSPPSADASTDTQYF. In DNA, the CDR3 is TGTGCCAGCTCACCACCGAGCGCGGATGCTAGCACAGATACGCAGTATTTT.

The chain carries TRBV30 and TRBJ2-5, with no clear D. Trimming removed 5 bases from V and 0 bases from J, with 7 bases in between. Germline V gene lookup returns CDR1 GTSNPN and CDR2 SVGIG (reference sequence). The CDR3 spans 12 residues. The CDR3 region is CAWGYHQETQYF. In nucleotides, the CDR3 is TGTGCCTGGGGTTACCACCAAGAGACCCAGTACTTC.